This T cell receptor beta chain was identified during a study of CD8 T cells in Susac syndrome. Germline V gives CDR1 SGDLS, CDR2 YYNGEE. The trim removed 0 bases at V and 8 bases at J, leaving 7 bases unmatched. This CDR3 has 15 amino acids. With random hexamers, reverse transcription was performed on about 0.5 to 1 ug of RNA. One entry per CDR3 protein results from TCRdb running MiXCR on the immunoSEQ multiplex PCR reads. The sample consists of about 130,000 distinct CDR3 sequences, around 95% of them appearing once. The J gene is TRBJ1-4, the V gene TRBV9, with TRBD1 identical over 7 bases. The sequenced material came from CD8+ T cells from PBMCs. This sequence originates from a human donor with Susac syndrome. The CDR3 DNA reads as TGTGCCAGCAGCGTAGCCGGGGACAGTCAAGAAAAACTGTTTTTT. This encodes CASSVAGDSQEKLFF.